This T cell receptor beta chain derives from a study of blood T cell repertoires in COVID-19. On the study more broadly: Acute and convalescent COVID-19 samples came from the United States, Italy and Spain. T cells, B-cell-depleted T cells, or PBMCs supplied cDNA or gDNA.

Per the original data handling: Amplification of reference gene primers was used by the study to estimate nucleated cell counts. This table comes from immunoSEQ multiplex PCR, and its TCRdb copy is limited to in-frame clones, with some not included. The V and J calls and clone size were taken over from that table, and D and trimming were inferred from the DNA. The repertoire has over 150,000 clones, just under 85% of them found once; the top ten carry 6.9%. Trimming took 6 bases from V and 4 from J; bases not matched to a gene: 8. The CDR3 sequence is 15 residues long. Germline V gives CDR1 MNHEY, CDR2 SVGEGT.

The receptor comes from a human donor with acute or convalescent COVID-19. The donor label of this sample is uncertain. The chain has TRBV6-2 or TRBV6-3 and TRBJ1-2; 10 bases match TRBD1. The sample was peripheral blood. The CDR3 reads CASSGDRGLSYGYTF. The CDR3 DNA is TGTGCCAGCAGCGGCGACAGGGGGCTATCCTATGGCTACACCTTC.